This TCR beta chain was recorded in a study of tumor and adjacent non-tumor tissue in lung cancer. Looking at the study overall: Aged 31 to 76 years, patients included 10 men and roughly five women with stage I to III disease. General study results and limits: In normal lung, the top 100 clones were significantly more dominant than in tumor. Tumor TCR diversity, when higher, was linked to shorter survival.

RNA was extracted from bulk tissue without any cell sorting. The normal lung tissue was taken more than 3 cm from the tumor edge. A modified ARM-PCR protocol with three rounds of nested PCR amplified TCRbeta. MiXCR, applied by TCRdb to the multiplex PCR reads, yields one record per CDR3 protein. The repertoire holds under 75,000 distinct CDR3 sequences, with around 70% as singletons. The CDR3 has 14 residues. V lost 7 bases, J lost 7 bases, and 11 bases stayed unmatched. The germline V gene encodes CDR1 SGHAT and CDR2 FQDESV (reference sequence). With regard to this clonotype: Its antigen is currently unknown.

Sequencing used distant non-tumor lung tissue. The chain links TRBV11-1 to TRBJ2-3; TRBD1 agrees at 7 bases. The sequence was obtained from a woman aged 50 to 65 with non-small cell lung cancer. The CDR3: CASIIVTGANTQYF. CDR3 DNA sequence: TGTGCCAGCATCATAGTTACAGGGGCTAATACGCAGTATTTT.